This TCR beta chain was sequenced during a study of T cells after yellow fever vaccination. There are a few counts of this clonotype. Its antigen is not identified. Trimming shortened V by 2 bases and J by 11 bases, and 24 bases separated the two germline ends. The germline CDR1 and CDR2 sequences are LGHNA and YSLEER. The CDR3 runs to 16 residues. The study's findings and limits: Any FACS-sorted repertoire could hold abundant clonotypes that contaminate it from the bulk population. Post-booster reappearance was seen for most primary-vaccination clones (nearly 97% CD4, roughly 88% CD8).

Making TCR cDNA involved 5'RACE template switching, which added UMIs and a universal primer site. One entry per CDR3 protein, called by TCRdb with MiXCR from the 5' RACE reads. Of over 300,000 distinct CDR3 sequences detected, around 6.8% appear once; the ten largest clones hold over 15%. The chain has TRBV4-3 and TRBJ1-1; D is uncertain. The TCR originated in a man between 18 and 35 years old who received the YFV17D yellow fever vaccine. The material sequenced was PBMCs, taken about 41 days after the first yellow fever vaccination. In nucleotides, the CDR3 is TGCGCCAGCAGCCAACTCCCCCTGTACGGGGATGACGGCGCTTTCTTT. Residues: CASSQLPLYGDDGAFF.